This T cell receptor beta chain was observed in a study of shared clonotypes between healthy human individuals. The CDR3 has 15 amino acids. The J segment lost 1 base and the V segment lost 5 bases, leaving 2 bases of the junction unmatched. CDR1 is SGHTA and CDR2 is FQGTGA in the germline V gene. Points from the study as a whole: Unshared clonotypes carried lower generation probabilities than those common to all four donors.

The assay was carried out at the deep level. TCRdb keeps only in-frame clones here, not all; method: immunoSEQ multiplex PCR. The table shows some 2,400,000 clones, with 90% to 96% occurring only once. On this clone itself: Its matching antigen is unknown.

Sequenced material: naive CD4+ T cells sorted from blood. Subset in this sample: CD45RA+ positively selected. This receptor was obtained from a man between 18 and 35 years old in good health. The chain couples TRBV7-3 to TRBJ2-6; TRBD1 aligns across 7 bases. CDR3 DNA sequence: TGTGCCAGCAGCAGACAGGGTTCTGGGGCCAACGTCCTGACTTTC. This sequence encodes CASSRQGSGANVLTF. Full variable domain (remainder filled in from reference TRBV7-3 and TRBJ2-6): GAGVSQTPSNKVTEKGKYVELRCDPISGHTALYWYRQSLGQGPEFLIYFQGTGAADDSGLPNDRFFAVRPEGSVSTLKIQRTERGDSAVYLCASSRQGSGANVLTFGAGSRLTVL.